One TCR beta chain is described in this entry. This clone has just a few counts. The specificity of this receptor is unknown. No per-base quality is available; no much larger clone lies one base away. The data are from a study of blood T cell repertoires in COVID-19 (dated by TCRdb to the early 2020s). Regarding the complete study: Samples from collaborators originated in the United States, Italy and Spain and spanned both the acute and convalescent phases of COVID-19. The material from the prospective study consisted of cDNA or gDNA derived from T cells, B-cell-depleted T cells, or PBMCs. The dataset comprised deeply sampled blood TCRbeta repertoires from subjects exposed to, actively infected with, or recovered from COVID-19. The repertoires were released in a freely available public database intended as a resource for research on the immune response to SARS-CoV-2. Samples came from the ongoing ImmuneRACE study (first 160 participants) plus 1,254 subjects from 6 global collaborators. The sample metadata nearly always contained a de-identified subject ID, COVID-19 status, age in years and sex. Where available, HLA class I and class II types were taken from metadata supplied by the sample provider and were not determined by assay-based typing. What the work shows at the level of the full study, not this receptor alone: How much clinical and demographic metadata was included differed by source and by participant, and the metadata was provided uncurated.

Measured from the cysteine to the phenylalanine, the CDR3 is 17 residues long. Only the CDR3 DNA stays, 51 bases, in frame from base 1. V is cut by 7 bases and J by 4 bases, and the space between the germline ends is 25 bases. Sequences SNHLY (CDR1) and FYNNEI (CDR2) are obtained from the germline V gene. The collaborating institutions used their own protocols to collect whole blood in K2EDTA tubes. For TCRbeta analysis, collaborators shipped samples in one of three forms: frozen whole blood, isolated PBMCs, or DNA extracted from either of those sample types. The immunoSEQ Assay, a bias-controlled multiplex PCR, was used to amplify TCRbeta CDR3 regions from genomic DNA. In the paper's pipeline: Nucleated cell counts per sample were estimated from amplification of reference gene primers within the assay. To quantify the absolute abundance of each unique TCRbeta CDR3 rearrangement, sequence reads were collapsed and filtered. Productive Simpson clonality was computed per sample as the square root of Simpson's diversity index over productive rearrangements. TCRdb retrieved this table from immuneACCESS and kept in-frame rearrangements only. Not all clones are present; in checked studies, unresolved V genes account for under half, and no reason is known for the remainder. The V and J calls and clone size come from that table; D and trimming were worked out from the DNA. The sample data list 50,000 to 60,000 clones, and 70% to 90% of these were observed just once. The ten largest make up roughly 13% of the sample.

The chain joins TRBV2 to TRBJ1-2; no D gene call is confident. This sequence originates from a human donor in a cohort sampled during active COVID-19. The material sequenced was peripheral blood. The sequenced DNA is TGTGCCAGCACTCGGGAACTTCAGGCTTCCGCCCTCTATGGCTACACCTTC. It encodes CASTRELQASALYGYTF. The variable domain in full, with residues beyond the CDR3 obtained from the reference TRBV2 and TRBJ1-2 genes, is EPEVTQTPSHQVTQMGQEVILRCVPISNHLYFYWYRQILGQKVEFLVSFYNNEISEKSEIFDDQFSVERPDGSNFTLKIRSTKLEDSAMYFCASTRELQASALYGYTFGSGTRLTVV.